This record covers a single T cell receptor beta chain. Clones were sequenced by immunoSEQ multiplex PCR, and TCRdb holds only the in-frame ones, with some missing. The sample contains roughly 49,000 clones, about 79% of which appear only once. Per the germline V gene, CDR1 is SGHRS and CDR2 is YFSETQ. V was clipped by 0 bases and J by 5 bases, with 12 bases between them. The CDR3 has 15 amino acids. This record comes from a study of OX40 agonist ivuxolimab in advanced cancers. The chain links TRBV5-1 to TRBJ2-1, with D possibly TRBD2 on 5 matching bases. Material: CD4+ or CD8+ T cells sorted from blood, obtained in a trial of the OX40 agonist ivuxolimab. This clonotype was obtained from an adult with an advanced solid tumor such as melanoma, head and neck, liver or kidney cancer. The CDR3 is CASSLDPGINNEQFF. The CDR3 coding sequence is TGCGCCAGCAGCTTGGACCCGGGGATAAACAATGAGCAGTTCTTC.